This TCR beta chain originates from a study of cytomegalovirus exposure and HLA in healthy donors. Study results and caveats: Looking again later, the authors saw that most CMV-associated TCR beta chains seemed HLA-restricted. It was 150 to 200 TCR beta chains that were listed as cytomegalovirus-associated. As a later analysis showed, a missense DCLRE1C variant was linked to trimming of TCR beta V- and J-genes.

The study ran its PCR with 60 Vbeta and 13 Jbeta primers. In the study's own analysis: An analysis performed later counted roughly 80 million unique TCR beta chains (roughly 11 million of them shared). Here immunoSEQ multiplex PCR was the method, and the copy in TCRdb shows in-frame clones only, minus some. V and J calls and clone size are as listed in that table; D and trimming were resolved from the DNA. This repertoire shows about 150,000 clones, around 78% found once; its top ten account for approximately 1.8%. The CDR3 is 15 amino acids. Looked up from germline, CDR1 is SGHNT and CDR2 is YYREEE (reference sequence). The ends were cut back, 0 bases at V and 1 base at J, with 10 bases in the middle. This clone was seen a few times. Its antigen is as yet unknown.

The rearrangement joins TRBV5-4 to TRBJ1-1; D ambiguous. The clonotype was recovered from a woman between 18 and 29 years old in good health and CMV-seronegative. Sequenced input: PBMCs. CDR3 coding DNA: TGTGCCAGCAGCTTGGTGAAGGCAGGGAACACTGAAGCTTTCTTT. This codes for CASSLVKAGNTEAFF.